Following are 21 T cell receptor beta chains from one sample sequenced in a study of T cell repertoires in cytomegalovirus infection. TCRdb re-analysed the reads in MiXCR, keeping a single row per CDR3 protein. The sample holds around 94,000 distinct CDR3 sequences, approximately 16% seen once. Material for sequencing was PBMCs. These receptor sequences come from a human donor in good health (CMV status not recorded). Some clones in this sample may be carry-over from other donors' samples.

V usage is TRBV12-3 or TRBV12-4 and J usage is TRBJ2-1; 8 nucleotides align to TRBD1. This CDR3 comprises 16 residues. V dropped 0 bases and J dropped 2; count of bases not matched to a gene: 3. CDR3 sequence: CASSLARGRAYNEQFF. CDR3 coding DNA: TGTGCCAGCAGTTTAGCCAGGGGGCGAGCCTACAATGAGCAGTTCTTC.

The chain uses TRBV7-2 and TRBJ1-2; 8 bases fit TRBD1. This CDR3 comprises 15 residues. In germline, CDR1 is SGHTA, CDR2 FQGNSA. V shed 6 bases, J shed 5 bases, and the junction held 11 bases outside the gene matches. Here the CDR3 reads CASRQKQGVQYGYTF. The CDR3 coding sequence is TGTGCCAGCAGGCAAAAACAGGGGGTCCAATATGGCTACACCTTC.

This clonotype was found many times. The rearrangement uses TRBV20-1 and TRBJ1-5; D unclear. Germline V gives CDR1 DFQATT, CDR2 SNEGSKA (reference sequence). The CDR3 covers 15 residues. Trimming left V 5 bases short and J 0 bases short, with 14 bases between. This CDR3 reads CSAESATLSNQPQHF. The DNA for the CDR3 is TGCAGTGCTGAGTCGGCCACACTTAGCAATCAGCCCCAGCATTTT.

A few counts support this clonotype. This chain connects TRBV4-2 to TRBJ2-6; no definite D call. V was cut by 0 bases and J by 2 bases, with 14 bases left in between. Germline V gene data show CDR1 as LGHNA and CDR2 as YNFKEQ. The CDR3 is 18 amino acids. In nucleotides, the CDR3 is TGTGCCAGCAGCCAAGATTTAACTTTGGTTGCTGGGGCCAACGTCCTGACTTTC. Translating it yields CASSQDLTLVAGANVLTF.

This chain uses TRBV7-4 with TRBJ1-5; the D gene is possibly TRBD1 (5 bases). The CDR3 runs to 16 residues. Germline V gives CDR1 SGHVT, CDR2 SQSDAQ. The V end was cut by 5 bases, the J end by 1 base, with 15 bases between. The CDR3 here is CASSRGAVVSNQPQHF. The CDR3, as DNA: TGTGCCAGCAGCAGAGGGGCTGTGGTAAGCAATCAGCCCCAGCATTTT. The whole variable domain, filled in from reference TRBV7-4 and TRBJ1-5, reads GAGVSQSPRYKVAKRGRDVALRCDSISGHVTLYWYRQTLGQGSEVLTYSQSDAQRDKSGRPSGRFSAERPERSVSTLKIQRTEQGDSAVYLCASSRGAVVSNQPQHFGDGTRLSIL.

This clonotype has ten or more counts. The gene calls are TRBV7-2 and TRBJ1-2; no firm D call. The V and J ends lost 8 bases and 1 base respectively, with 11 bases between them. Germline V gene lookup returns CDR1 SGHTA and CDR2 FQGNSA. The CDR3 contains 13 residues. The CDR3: CASSSSLNYGYTF. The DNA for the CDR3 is TGTGCCAGCTCATCAAGCCTTAACTATGGCTACACCTTC.

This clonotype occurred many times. The CDR3 DNA follows: TGTGCCAGTTTCCAGCGGGGGCTTCGACCTGGGGCCAACGTCCTGACTTTC. This encodes CASFQRGLRPGANVLTF. The rearrangement links TRBV7-2 to TRBJ2-6, with 8 bases identical to TRBD2. Germline CDR1 and CDR2: SGHTA and FQGNSA. The V and J ends lost 9 bases and 2 bases, in that order; junction bases with no gene match: 12. CDR3 length: 17 amino acids.

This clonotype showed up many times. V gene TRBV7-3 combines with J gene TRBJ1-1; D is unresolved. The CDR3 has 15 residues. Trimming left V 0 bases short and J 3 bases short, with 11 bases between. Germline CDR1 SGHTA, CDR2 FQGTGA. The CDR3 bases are TGTGCCAGCAGCTTAACTGGAGGCAGCTACACTGAAGCTTTCTTT. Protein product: CASSLTGGSYTEAFF. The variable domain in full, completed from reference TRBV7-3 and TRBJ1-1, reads GAGVSQTPSNKVTEKGKYVELRCDPISGHTALYWYRQSLGQGPEFLIYFQGTGAADDSGLPNDRFFAVRPEGSVSTLKIQRTERGDSAVYLCASSLTGGSYTEAFFGQGTRLTVV.

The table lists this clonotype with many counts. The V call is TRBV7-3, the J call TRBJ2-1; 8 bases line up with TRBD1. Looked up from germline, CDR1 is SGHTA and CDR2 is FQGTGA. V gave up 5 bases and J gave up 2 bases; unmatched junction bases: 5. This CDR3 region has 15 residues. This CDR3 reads CASSIDRGAYNEQFF. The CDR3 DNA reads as TGTGCCAGCAGCATCGACAGGGGAGCCTACAATGAGCAGTTCTTC.

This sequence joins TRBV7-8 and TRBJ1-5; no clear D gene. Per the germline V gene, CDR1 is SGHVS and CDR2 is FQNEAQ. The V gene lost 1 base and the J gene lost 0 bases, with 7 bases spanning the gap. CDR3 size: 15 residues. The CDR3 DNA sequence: TGTGCCAGCAGCTTAGAGGCTTATAGCAATCAGCCCCAGCATTTT. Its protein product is CASSLEAYSNQPQHF.

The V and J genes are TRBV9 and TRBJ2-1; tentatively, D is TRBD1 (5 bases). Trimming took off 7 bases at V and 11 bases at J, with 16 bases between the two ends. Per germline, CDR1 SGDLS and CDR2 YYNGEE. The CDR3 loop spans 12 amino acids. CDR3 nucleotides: TGTGCCAGCTGCTCAACAGGTGCTAAGCAGTTCTTC. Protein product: CASCSTGAKQFF.

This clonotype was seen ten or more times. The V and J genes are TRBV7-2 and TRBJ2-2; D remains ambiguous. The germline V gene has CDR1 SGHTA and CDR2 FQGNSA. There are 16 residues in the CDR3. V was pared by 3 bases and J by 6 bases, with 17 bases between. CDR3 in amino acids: CASSFQLQTVPGELFF. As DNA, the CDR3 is TGTGCCAGCAGCTTCCAGCTCCAGACGGTCCCCGGGGAGCTGTTTTTT. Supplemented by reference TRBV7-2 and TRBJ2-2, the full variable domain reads GAGVSQSPSNKVTEKGKDVELRCDPISGHTALYWYRQSLGQGLEFLIYFQGNSAPDKSGLPSDRFSAERTGGSVSTLTIQRTQQEDSAVYLCASSFQLQTVPGELFFGEGSRLTVL.

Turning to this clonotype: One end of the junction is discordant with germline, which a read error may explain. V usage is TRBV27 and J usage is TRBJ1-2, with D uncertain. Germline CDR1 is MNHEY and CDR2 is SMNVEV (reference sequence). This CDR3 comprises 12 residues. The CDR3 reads CASSSRSYGYAF. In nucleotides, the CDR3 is TGTGCCAGCAGTTCTAGGTCCTATGGCTACGCCTTC.

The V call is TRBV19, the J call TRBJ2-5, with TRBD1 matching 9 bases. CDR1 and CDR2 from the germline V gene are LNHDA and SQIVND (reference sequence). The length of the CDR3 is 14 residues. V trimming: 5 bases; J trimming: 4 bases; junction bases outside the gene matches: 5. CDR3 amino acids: CASSLRQGGETQYF. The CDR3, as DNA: TGTGCCAGTAGTCTGCGACAGGGGGGAGAGACCCAGTACTTC.

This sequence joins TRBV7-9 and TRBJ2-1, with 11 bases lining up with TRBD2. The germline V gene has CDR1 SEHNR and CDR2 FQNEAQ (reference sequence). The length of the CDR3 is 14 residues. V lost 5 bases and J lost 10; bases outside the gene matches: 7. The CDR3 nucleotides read TGTGCCAGCAGCCAGACTAGCGGGGCAACGGAGCAGTTCTTC. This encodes CASSQTSGATEQFF.

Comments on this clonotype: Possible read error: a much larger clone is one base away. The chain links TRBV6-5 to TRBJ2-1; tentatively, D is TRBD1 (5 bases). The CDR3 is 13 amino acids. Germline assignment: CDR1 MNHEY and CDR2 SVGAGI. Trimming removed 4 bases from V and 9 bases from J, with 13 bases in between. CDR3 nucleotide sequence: TGTGCCAGCAGTTGGGCCCGAGACAGTGAGCAGTTCTTC. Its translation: CASSWARDSEQFF.

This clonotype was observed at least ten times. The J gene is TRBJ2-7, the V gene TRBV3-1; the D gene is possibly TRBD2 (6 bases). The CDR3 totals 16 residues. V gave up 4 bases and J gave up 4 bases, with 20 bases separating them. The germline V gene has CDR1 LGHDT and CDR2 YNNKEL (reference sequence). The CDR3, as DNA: TGTGCCAGCAGCCTCGACCCGGGCGCGGGGAGATACGAGCAGTACTTC. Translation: CASSLDPGAGRYEQYF.

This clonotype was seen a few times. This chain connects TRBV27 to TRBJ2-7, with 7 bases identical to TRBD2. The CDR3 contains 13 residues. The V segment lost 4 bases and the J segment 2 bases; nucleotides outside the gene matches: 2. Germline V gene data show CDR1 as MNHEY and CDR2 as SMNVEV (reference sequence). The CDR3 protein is CASSWTRTYEQYF. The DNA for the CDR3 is TGTGCCAGCAGTTGGACTAGAACCTACGAGCAGTACTTC.

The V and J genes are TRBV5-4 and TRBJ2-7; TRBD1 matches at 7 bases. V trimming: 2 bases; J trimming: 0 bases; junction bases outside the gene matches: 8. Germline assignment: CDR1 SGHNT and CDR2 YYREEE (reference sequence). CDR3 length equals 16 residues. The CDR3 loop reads CASSFPWTGGSYEQYF. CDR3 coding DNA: TGTGCCAGCAGCTTTCCCTGGACAGGAGGCTCCTACGAGCAGTACTTC.

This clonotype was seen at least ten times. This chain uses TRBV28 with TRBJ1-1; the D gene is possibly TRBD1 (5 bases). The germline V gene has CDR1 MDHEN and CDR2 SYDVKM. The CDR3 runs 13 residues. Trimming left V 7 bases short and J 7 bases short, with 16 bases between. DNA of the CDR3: TGTGCCAGCACCGGGGACCCGCATCTTGAAGCTTTCTTT. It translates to CASTGDPHLEAFF.

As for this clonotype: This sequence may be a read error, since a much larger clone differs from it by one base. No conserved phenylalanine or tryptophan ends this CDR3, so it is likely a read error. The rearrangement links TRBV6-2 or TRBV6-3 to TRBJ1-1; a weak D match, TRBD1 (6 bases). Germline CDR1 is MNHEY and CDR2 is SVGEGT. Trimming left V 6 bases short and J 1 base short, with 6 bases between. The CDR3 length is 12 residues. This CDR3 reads CASRQGNTEAFL. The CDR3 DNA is TGTGCCAGCAGACAGGGGAACACTGAAGCTTTCCTT.